The next 21 T cell receptor beta chains were all read from a single sample in a study of blood T cells in healthy people across ages. The use of a sample-barcoded 5' primer and a J-beta primer mix characterized a second PCR of roughly 6 to 11 cycles. TCRdb re-called the 5' RACE reads with MiXCR, one entry per CDR3 protein. Among about 1.6 million distinct CDR3 sequences listed, almost 35% were seen once. Sequenced material: blood. The receptors stem from a woman in her twenties or thirties in good health.

This sequence joins TRBV6-1 and TRBJ2-1, with D tentatively TRBD1 (5 bases). The CDR3 runs 15 residues. Germline V gene data show CDR1 as MNHNS and CDR2 as SASEGT. Trimming pared 4 bases from V and 2 bases from J, leaving 12 bases between. CDR3 nucleotide sequence: TGTGCCAGCAGTGTAGGGGTAATCACCTACAATGAGCAGTTCTTC. Its protein is CASSVGVITYNEQFF.

Only a few counts were recorded for this clonotype. The chain combines TRBV3-1 with TRBJ1-1, with a weak D call TRBD1 (5 bases). Trimming pared 5 bases from V and 4 bases from J, leaving 14 bases between. The CDR3 has 14 residues. Germline CDR1 reads LGHDT; CDR2 reads YNNKEL (reference sequence). This CDR3 is CASSGLGGVTEAFF. The CDR3 region has the DNA TGTGCCAGCAGCGGTCTGGGGGGTGTCACTGAAGCTTTCTTT.

The rearrangement joins TRBV27 to TRBJ1-5; the D gene is possibly TRBD1 (5 bases). The germline V and J ends were trimmed by 4 bases and 0 bases, with 13 bases remaining between them. Germline V gives CDR1 MNHEY, CDR2 SMNVEV (reference sequence). The CDR3 loop spans 16 amino acids. The CDR3 nucleotides read TGTGCCAGCAGTTCCGTGGGAGGGGTTAGCAATCAGCCCCAGCATTTT. Residues: CASSSVGGVSNQPQHF.

A word on this clonotype: Compared with germline, one end of the junction differs, possibly owing to a read error. The J gene is TRBJ2-3, the V gene TRBV12-3 or TRBV12-4; the D is unclear. The CDR3 covers 14 residues. This CDR3 reads CASGSRTRPDAQYF. Here the CDR3 DNA reads TGTGCCAGCGGCTCCAGGACGAGACCAGATGCGCAATATTTT.

The sample holds a few counts of this clonotype. This sequence joins TRBV6-1 and TRBJ2-4; 7 bases map to TRBD2. The closer fit of TRBJ2-7 to the DNA end suggests the J call may be wrong. Looked up from germline, CDR1 is MNHNS and CDR2 is SASEGT. The CDR3 extends over 12 amino acids. CDR3 region: CASSEGGSEQYF. The CDR3 DNA reads TGTGCCAGCAGTGAAGGCGGGAGCGAGCAGTACTTC.

This clonotype was detected a few times. The J gene is TRBJ2-7, the V gene TRBV7-6, with a possible D match to TRBD2 (6 bases). Germline CDR1 and CDR2: SGHVS and FNYEAQ. Trimming took 4 bases from V and 3 from J, leaving 16 bases between them. The CDR3 has 15 amino acids. CDR3 region: CASSSGDGGGYEQYF. The CDR3 DNA reads TGTGCCAGCAGCTCCGGTGACGGGGGAGGCTACGAGCAGTACTTC. The full variable domain, its missing parts supplied by reference TRBV7-6 and TRBJ2-7, is GAGVSQSPRYKVTKRGQDVALRCDPISGHVSLYWYRQALGQGPEFLTYFNYEAQQDKSGLPNDRFSAERPEGSISTLTIQRTEQRDSAMYRCASSSGDGGGYEQYFGPGTRLTVT.

The J gene is TRBJ1-2, the V gene TRBV13; D possibly corresponds to TRBD1 (6 bases). There are 15 residues in the CDR3. The ends were cut back, 0 bases at V and 5 bases at J, with 13 bases in the middle. Germline V gives CDR1 PRHDT, CDR2 FYEKMQ (reference sequence). The CDR3, as DNA: TGTGCCAGCAGCTTAGGGCCAGGGGCTCGATATGGCTACACCTTC. Protein sequence: CASSLGPGARYGYTF.

This clonotype was recorded a few times. The chain recombines TRBV7-9 with TRBJ2-5, with TRBD2 matching 8 bases. CDR3 length equals 14 residues. The trim removed 6 bases at V and 2 bases at J, leaving 5 bases unmatched. Germline lookup yields CDR1 SEHNR and CDR2 FQNEAQ (reference sequence). CDR3 sequence reads: CASRSLAGQETQYF. DNA for the CDR3: TGTGCCAGCAGATCCCTAGCGGGTCAAGAGACCCAGTACTTC.

With respect to this clonotype: A read error is possible here, since a much larger clone lies one base away. The V call is TRBV29-1, the J call TRBJ2-7, with 9 bases aligning to TRBD1. This CDR3 is built from 14 residues. The germline V gene has CDR1 SQVTM and CDR2 ANQGSEA. With V trimmed by 5 bases and J by 1 base, 6 bases remained unmatched. CDR3 bases: TGCAGCGTTCTAGGGACAGGGAAATCCTACGAGCAGTACTTC. This gives the protein CSVLGTGKSYEQYF.

The rearrangement uses TRBV7-9 and TRBJ2-6, with D uncertain. With 5 bases removed from V and 3 bases from J, the gap between germline ends came to 11 bases. The CDR3 consists of 15 residues. Germline V lookup: CDR1 SEHNR, CDR2 FQNEAQ (reference sequence). CDR3 sequence (DNA): TGTGCCAGCAGCCCCCAGGCCCTTGGGGCCAACGTCCTGACTTTC. The encoded protein is CASSPQALGANVLTF. The full variable domain, in which reference TRBV7-9 and TRBJ2-6 provide the parts outside the CDR3, is DTGVSQNPRHKITKRGQNVTFRCDPISEHNRLYWYRQTLGQGPEFLTYFQNEAQLEKSRLLSDRFSAERPKGSFSTLEIQRTEQGDSAMYLCASSPQALGANVLTFGAGSRLTVL.

The chain's CDR3 is CASSPLAGVEQFF. The DNA for the CDR3 is TGTGCCAGTAGTCCCTTAGCGGGAGTGGAGCAGTTCTTC. The rearrangement links TRBV19 to TRBJ2-1, with 9 positions matching TRBD2. Germline CDR1 reads LNHDA; CDR2 reads SQIVND (reference sequence). J lost 10 bases, V lost 5 bases, and 6 bases had no gene match. This CDR3 comprises 13 residues.

The CDR3, as DNA: TGTGCCAGCACTACATTCGGGGTAAACACTGAAGCTTTCTTT. Encoded protein: CASTTFGVNTEAFF. This chain links TRBV27 with TRBJ1-1; D unresolved. The CDR3 sequence is 14 residues long. Looked up from germline, CDR1 is MNHEY and CDR2 is SMNVEV (reference sequence). The germline V and J ends were trimmed by 7 bases and 2 bases, with 14 bases remaining between them.

This chain connects TRBV29-1 to TRBJ1-1, with 7 positions matching TRBD1. The germline gives CDR1 SQVTM, CDR2 ANQGSEA. V dropped 6 bases and J dropped 3; count of bases not matched to a gene: 7. The CDR3 has 13 residues. CDR3 sequence reads: CSVRQGSDTEAFF. The CDR3 DNA reads as TGCAGCGTCAGACAGGGATCGGACACTGAAGCTTTCTTT.

The chain joins TRBV10-3 to TRBJ2-7; 10 nucleotides line up with TRBD2. Germline CDR1 ENHRY, CDR2 SYGVKD. The V gene end was trimmed by 7 bases and the J gene end by 8 bases; junction bases not matched to a gene: 8. The CDR3 covers 13 residues. Written as DNA, the CDR3 is TGTGCCATCAACTCTAGCGGGAGTAGGAAGCAGTACTTC. Protein sequence: CAINSSGSRKQYF.

The gene calls are TRBV18 and TRBJ1-1; D is unresolved. CDR1 is KGHSH, CDR2 LQKENI, per germline. V lost 3 bases and J 5 bases, leaving 13 bases between the germline ends. The CDR3 covers 14 residues. DNA for the CDR3: TGTGCCAGCTCACCCCAGGTGGTGTGGACTGAAGCTTTCTTT. This codes for CASSPQVVWTEAFF.

The rearrangement links TRBV7-9 to TRBJ2-1; possibly TRBD1 for D (6 bases). There are 15 residues in the CDR3. The germline V gene encodes CDR1 SEHNR and CDR2 FQNEAQ (reference sequence). Trimming left V 5 bases short and J 6 bases short, with 17 bases between. The CDR3 coding sequence is TGTGCCAGCAGCGGGGTCGCTGGGGGCCGCAATGAGCAGTTCTTC. Its protein is CASSGVAGGRNEQFF.

This clonotype was found many times. V and J are TRBV7-2 and TRBJ2-7; 8 positions agree with TRBD2. V was clipped by 8 bases and J by 1 base; unmatched bases: 10. The CDR3 has 15 amino acids. The germline gives CDR1 SGHTA, CDR2 FQGNSA. CDR3 in amino acids: CASVPGSGGSYEQYF. The CDR3 DNA follows: TGTGCCAGCGTCCCGGGATCGGGGGGGTCCTACGAGCAGTACTTC.

V is TRBV27 and J is TRBJ2-4, with TRBD2 matching 11 bases. Trimming at V came to 4 bases and at J to 0 bases, leaving 11 bases not matched to a gene. The CDR3 is made up of 19 amino acids. Germline V gene sequence: CDR1 MNHEY, CDR2 SMNVEV (reference sequence). CDR3 nucleotide sequence: TGTGCCAGCAGTTCTAGAGCTAGCGGGGGGTATGTAGCCAAAAACATTCAGTACTTC. Translated: CASSSRASGGYVAKNIQYF.

The rearrangement uses TRBV27 and TRBJ2-1; TRBD1 matches at 8 bases. This CDR3 is 15 amino acids long. V lost 3 bases and J lost 3; bases outside the gene matches: 4. Germline V gives CDR1 MNHEY, CDR2 SMNVEV (reference sequence). DNA for the CDR3: TGTGCCAGCAGTTTTCAGGGGGCCCACTACAATGAGCAGTTCTTC. It codes for CASSFQGAHYNEQFF.

This clonotype was detected many times. A junction boundary mismatches the germline segment, possibly from a read error. DNA of the CDR3: TGCGCCAGCAGCTTCGAGTACCAAGAGACCCAGTACTTC. The encoded protein is CASSFEYQETQYF. The V and J genes are TRBV7-9 and TRBJ2-5; D uncertain. Germline loops: CDR1 SEHNR, CDR2 FQNEAQ (reference sequence). The CDR3 spans 13 residues. The full variable domain, rest sourced from reference TRBV7-9 and TRBJ2-5, is DTGVSQNPRHKITKRGQNVTFRCDPISEHNRLYWYRQTLGQGPEFLTYFQNEAQLEKSRLLSDRFSAERPKGSFSTLEIQRTEQGDSAMYLCASSFEYQETQYFGPGTRLLVL.

This chain uses TRBV7-8 with TRBJ1-2; 8 bases align to TRBD1. V lost 0 bases and J lost 1; bases outside the gene matches: 4. CDR3 size: 16 residues. CDR1 is SGHVS, CDR2 FQNEAQ, per germline. CDR3 region: CASSLAGTGCNYGYTF. CDR3 sequence (DNA): TGTGCCAGCAGCTTAGCTGGGACAGGTTGTAACTATGGCTACACCTTC.